Presented here are 26 T cell receptor beta chains from one specimen sequenced in a study of T-cell reconstitution after alpha-beta-depleted transplantation in children. As it was prepared, the TCRbeta library received unique molecular identifiers. TCRdb fed the PCR reads into MiXCR, producing one record per CDR3 protein. This repertoire shows roughly 220,000 distinct CDR3 sequences, around 9.2% found once; its top ten account for roughly 35%. The sample in question was PBMCs, mostly from graft donor cells, obtained 360 days after TCRalphabeta/CD19-depleted stem cell transplant. The receptors derive from a male patient between 2 and 15 years old who had a stem cell transplant for acute myeloid leukemia, so the T cells may come from the graft donor.

This clonotype came up many times. The chain uses TRBV2 and TRBJ2-5, with D maybe TRBD1 (6 bases). V was pared by 8 bases and J by 1 base, with 14 bases between. The germline CDR1 and CDR2 sequences are SNHLY and FYNNEI. The CDR3 contains 14 residues. CDR3 amino acids: CASSLQGFQETQYF. CDR3 in DNA: TGTGCCAGCTCTCTTCAGGGGTTCCAAGAGACCCAGTACTTC.

The chain couples TRBV24-1 to TRBJ1-2; possibly TRBD1 for D (6 bases). Trimming stripped 7 bases from V and 2 bases from J, with 13 bases between. CDR1 KGHDR and CDR2 SFDVKD come from the germline V gene. The CDR3 runs to 14 residues. The CDR3, as DNA: TGTGCCACCAGCACTAGTGGACAGAACTATGGCTACACCTTC. It encodes CATSTSGQNYGYTF.

The chain couples TRBV25-1 to TRBJ2-3, with D unresolved. This CDR3 contains 13 residues. CDR1 and CDR2 (germline): MGHDK, SYGVNS. Trimming took off 6 bases at V and 2 bases at J, with 9 bases between the two ends. CDR3 bases: TGTGCCAGCAGGGACGTCACCACAGATACGCAGTATTTT. Its translation is CASRDVTTDTQYF.

The rearrangement joins TRBV5-1 to TRBJ1-1; D may be TRBD1 (6 bases). The germline V and J ends were trimmed by 1 base and 10 bases, with 20 bases remaining between them. The CDR3 runs 15 residues. Per germline, CDR1 SGHRS and CDR2 YFSETQ. The CDR3 protein is CASSLTSKGGGLAFF. The CDR3 bases are TGCGCCAGCAGCTTGACCTCCAAAGGGGGGGGGCTAGCTTTCTTT.

The chain uses TRBV11-1 and TRBJ1-1, with a weak D call TRBD1 (5 bases). There are 15 residues in the CDR3. Germline V gives CDR1 SGHAT, CDR2 FQDESV (reference sequence). V lost 6 bases to trimming and J lost 4 bases, with 18 bases between them. The CDR3 DNA sequence: TGTGCCAGCAGTCTAATGGGACCAGGAAGCACTGAAGCTTTCTTT. This translates into CASSLMGPGSTEAFF. Supplemented by reference TRBV11-1 and TRBJ1-1, the full variable domain reads EAEVAQSPRYKITEKSQAVAFWCDPISGHATLYWYRQILGQGPELLVQFQDESVVDDSQLPKDRFSAERLKGVDSTLKIQPAELGDSAMYLCASSLMGPGSTEAFFGQGTRLTVV.

This clonotype was recorded a few times. The chain carries TRBV12-3 or TRBV12-4 and TRBJ2-7, with 10 bases lining up with TRBD1. The V segment lost 3 bases and the J segment 3 bases; nucleotides outside the gene matches: 11. This CDR3 has 17 amino acids. CDR3 residues: CASSFIGTGDLGYEQYF. CDR3 in DNA: TGTGCCAGCAGTTTCATAGGGACAGGGGACCTCGGCTACGAGCAGTACTTC.

The chain uses TRBV29-1 and TRBJ1-1, with D uncertain. Per the germline V gene, CDR1 is SQVTM and CDR2 is ANQGSEA. The CDR3 length is 11 residues. V lost 7 bases, J lost 4 bases, and 10 bases lay in between. CDR3 in DNA: TGCAGCGGGGTGGACGCCACTGAAGCTTTCTTT. This translates into CSGVDATEAFF.

A few counts support this clonotype. The gene calls are TRBV6-1 and TRBJ1-2, with TRBD1 as a possible D gene (6 bases). Trimming shortened V by 5 bases and J by 2 bases, and 9 bases separated the two germline ends. Germline values: CDR1 MNHNS, CDR2 SASEGT. The CDR3 consists of 13 residues. CDR3 protein: CASSPRGNYGYTF. The CDR3 coding sequence is TGTGCCAGCAGTCCCAGGGGCAACTATGGCTACACCTTC.

This clonotype was seen only a few times. V usage is TRBV3-1 and J usage is TRBJ2-3; TRBD1 matches at 8 bases. The CDR3 length is 17 residues. Losses at the gene ends were 2 bases for V and 1 base for J; bases not matched to a gene: 8. Germline V gives CDR1 LGHDT, CDR2 YNNKEL (reference sequence). In DNA form, the CDR3 reads TGTGCCAGCAGCCAACAACGGACAGGGACAGGCACAGATACGCAGTATTTT. Its translation: CASSQQRTGTGTDTQYF.

The chain joins TRBV20-1 to TRBJ2-1; 14 positions agree with TRBD2. Unmatched junction bases numbered 8, after V lost 0 bases and J lost 4 bases. Germline assignment: CDR1 DFQATT and CDR2 SNEGSKA (reference sequence). The CDR3 is 18 residues long. For the CDR3, the DNA is TGCAGTGCTAGAGATCCAACCGGGACTAGCGGGAGTTACAATGAGCAGTTCTTC. This translates into CSARDPTGTSGSYNEQFF.

This clonotype was counted a few times. The V gene is TRBV5-1, the J gene TRBJ2-5; TRBD1 is a possible D gene (5 bases). The CDR3 is 13 residues long. Germline lookup yields CDR1 SGHRS and CDR2 YFSETQ. Trimming stripped 1 base from V and 6 bases from J, with 10 bases between. CDR3 amino acids: CASSLNRLKTQYF. In DNA, the CDR3 is TGCGCCAGCAGCTTGAACAGGCTAAAGACCCAGTACTTC.

The genes are TRBV12-3 or TRBV12-4 and TRBJ2-7, with 7 bases aligning to TRBD1. V gave up 6 bases and J gave up 7 bases; unmatched junction bases: 15. The CDR3 is made up of 15 amino acids. The chain's CDR3 is CASSPPRGLRGEQYV. DNA for the CDR3: TGTGCCAGCAGCCCCCCGAGGGGGCTCAGAGGAGAGCAGTACGTC.

This clonotype has a count of ten or more. The rearrangement uses TRBV29-1 and TRBJ2-1, with TRBD2 matching over 15 bases. CDR1 is SQVTM and CDR2 is ANQGSEA in the germline V gene. CDR3 length: 15 amino acids. Trimming cost V 5 bases and J 8 bases; bases outside gene matches: 7. The CDR3 loop reads CSVRGLAGGGDEQFF. For the CDR3, the DNA is TGCAGCGTTAGGGGACTAGCGGGAGGAGGAGATGAGCAGTTCTTC.

The chain couples TRBV6-2 or TRBV6-3 to TRBJ2-7; D possibly corresponds to TRBD2 (6 bases). Germline V gene data show CDR1 as MNHEY and CDR2 as SVGEGT. CDR3 length: 14 amino acids. The V end was cut by 2 bases, the J end by 2 bases, with 10 bases between. In DNA, the CDR3 is TGTGCCAGCAGTTACCGGGACTTAACCTACGAGCAGTACTTC. Translating it yields CASSYRDLTYEQYF.

V and J are TRBV29-1 and TRBJ2-7; TRBD2 might be the D (6 bases). Germline V gives CDR1 SQVTM, CDR2 ANQGSEA. V shed 4 bases and J shed 1 base, with 14 bases lying between them. The CDR3 has 14 residues. CDR3 sequence reads: CSVVGLEGSYEQYF. DNA of the CDR3: TGCAGCGTTGTTGGGTTGGAGGGGTCCTACGAGCAGTACTTC.

A note on this clonotype: The junction departs from the called germline gene at one end, perhaps through a read error. The chain employs TRBV3-1 and TRBJ2-1, with 10 bases fitting TRBD2. Germline CDR1 reads LGHDT; CDR2 reads YNNKEL (reference sequence). This CDR3 has 17 residues. CDR3 loop: CACSRTGLAALFNEQFF. DNA of the CDR3: TGTGCCTGCAGCAGGACCGGACTAGCGGCCCTTTTCAATGAGCAGTTCTTC.

This clonotype was seen only a few times. This sequence joins TRBV20-1 and TRBJ2-7; 8 positions agree with TRBD2. CDR1 is DFQATT, CDR2 SNEGSKA, per germline (reference sequence). With V trimmed by 2 bases and J by 3 bases, 6 bases remained unmatched. CDR3 length: 14 residues. The CDR3 DNA is TGCAGTGCTAGAACCAGCGGGAGTAACTACGAGCAGTACTTC. Translating gives CSARTSGSNYEQYF.

The chain uses TRBV12-3 or TRBV12-4 and TRBJ1-3; D is possibly TRBD1 (5 bases). Trimming left V 5 bases short and J 3 bases short, with 17 bases between. This CDR3 is built from 16 residues. CDR3 bases: TGTGCCAGCAGTCTTCAGGGAAGGCCTAGTGGAAACACCATATATTTT. Translating gives CASSLQGRPSGNTIYF.

The table lists this clonotype with many counts. The V call is TRBV5-1, the J call TRBJ1-3, with D uncertain. The CDR3 totals 13 residues. V was clipped by 0 bases and J by 3 bases, with 4 bases between them. Germline-derived CDR1 and CDR2 are SGHRS and YFSETQ. This chain's CDR3 is CASSLGFGNTIYF. In nucleotides, the CDR3 is TGCGCCAGCAGCTTGGGTTTTGGAAACACCATATATTTT.

This clonotype was seen at least ten times. The chain recombines TRBV15 with TRBJ2-5, with D uncertain. Trimming pared 0 bases from V and 1 base from J, leaving 9 bases between. This CDR3 contains 15 residues. The V gene's germline CDR1 is LNHNV and CDR2 YYDKDF (reference sequence). CDR3 DNA sequence: TGTGCCACCAGCAGAGAGGGCAAAATCCAAGAGACCCAGTACTTC. Amino acids: CATSREGKIQETQYF.

This clonotype was detected ten times or more. The chain joins TRBV12-3 or TRBV12-4 to TRBJ2-5; D unclear. V was shortened by 6 bases and J by 4 bases, with 12 bases between the two germline ends. The CDR3 extends over 13 amino acids. This chain's CDR3 is CASSRRTRETQYF. The CDR3 DNA sequence: TGTGCCAGCAGCCGCAGGACGCGAGAGACCCAGTACTTC.

This clonotype has a count of ten or more. This chain links TRBV3-1 with TRBJ2-2; D unclear. Germline V gene data show CDR1 as LGHDT and CDR2 as YNNKEL (reference sequence). Between the trimmed V and J ends, which lost 0 bases and 0 bases, there was a span of 8 bases. The CDR3 is 16 residues long. The CDR3, as DNA: TGTGCCAGCAGCCAAGAAGGCGGAACGAACACCGGGGAGCTGTTTTTT. It yields the protein CASSQEGGTNTGELFF. The whole variable domain, remainder taken from reference TRBV3-1 and TRBJ2-2, is DTAVSQTPKYLVTQMGNDKSIKCEQNLGHDTMYWYKQDSKKFLKIMFSYNNKELIINETVPNRFSPKSPDKAHLNLHINSLELGDSAVYFCASSQEGGTNTGELFFGEGSRLTVL.

This clonotype showed up just a few times. The V and J genes are TRBV20-1 and TRBJ2-3, with D perhaps matching TRBD2 (6 bases). Germline V gives CDR1 DFQATT, CDR2 SNEGSKA (reference sequence). The ends were cut back, 7 bases at V and 3 bases at J, with 8 bases in the middle. The CDR3 has 11 residues. The CDR3 is CSGDCTDTQYF. CDR3 DNA: TGCAGTGGGGACTGTACAGATACGCAGTATTTT.

This clonotype was counted at least ten times. The chain combines TRBV12-3 or TRBV12-4 with TRBJ2-3; D perhaps matches TRBD2 (6 bases). CDR3 length: 17 residues. V was clipped by 7 bases and J by 2 bases, with 22 bases between them. The CDR3 bases are TGTGCCAGCAACTATCAACTAGCCCACGGCCCCACAGATACGCAGTATTTT. It yields the protein CASNYQLAHGPTDTQYF.

This clonotype came up a few times. The J gene is TRBJ2-3, the V gene TRBV5-1; 9 bases agree with TRBD2. CDR3 length equals 14 residues. The V segment lost 3 bases and the J segment 4 bases; nucleotides outside the gene matches: 3. Germline V gives CDR1 SGHRS, CDR2 YFSETQ. CDR3 sequence (DNA): TGCGCCAGCAGCTCCGAGCGGGGGGCAGATACGCAGTATTTT. It codes for CASSSERGADTQYF.

Ten or more counts support this clonotype. The CDR3 sequence: CASSFDRGYGEAFF. CDR3 bases: TGTGCCAGCAGTTTCGACAGGGGTTATGGTGAAGCTTTCTTT. The chain links TRBV12-3 or TRBV12-4 to TRBJ1-1, with TRBD1 identical over 8 bases. The CDR3 contains 14 residues. After removal of 3 bases from V and 7 bases from J, the junction contained 7 bases not matched to a gene.